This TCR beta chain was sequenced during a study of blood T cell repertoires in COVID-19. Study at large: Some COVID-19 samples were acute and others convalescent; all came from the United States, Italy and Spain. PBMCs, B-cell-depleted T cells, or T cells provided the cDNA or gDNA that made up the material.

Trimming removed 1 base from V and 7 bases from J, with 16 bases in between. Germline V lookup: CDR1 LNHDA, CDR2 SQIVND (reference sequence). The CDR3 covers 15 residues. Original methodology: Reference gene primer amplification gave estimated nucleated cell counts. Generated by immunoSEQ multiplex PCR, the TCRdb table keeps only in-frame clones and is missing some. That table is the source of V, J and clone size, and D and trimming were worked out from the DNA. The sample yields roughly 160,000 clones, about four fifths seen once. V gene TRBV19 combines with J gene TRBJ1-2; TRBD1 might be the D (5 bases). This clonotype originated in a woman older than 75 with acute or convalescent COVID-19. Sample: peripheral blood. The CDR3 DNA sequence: TGTGCCAGTAGTATAGGGTCCAGGGCGGTGAGTGGCTACACCTTC. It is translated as CASSIGSRAVSGYTF.